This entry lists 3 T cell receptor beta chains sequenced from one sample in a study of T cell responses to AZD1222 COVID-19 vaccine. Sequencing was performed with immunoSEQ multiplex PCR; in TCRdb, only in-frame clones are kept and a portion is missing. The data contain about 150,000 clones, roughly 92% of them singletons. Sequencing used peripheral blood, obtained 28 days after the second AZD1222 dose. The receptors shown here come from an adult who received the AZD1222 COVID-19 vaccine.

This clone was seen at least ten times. In nucleotides, the CDR3 is TGTGCCAGCAGCTCCGGATGGCAGCAATACGAGCAGTACTTC. It is translated as CASSSGWQQYEQYF. The chain combines TRBV5-5 with TRBJ2-7; D unclear. The CDR3 has 14 amino acids. Deletions cut 3 bases from V and 4 bases from J, with 14 bases between. Germline V gene data show CDR1 as SGHKS and CDR2 as YYEKEE (reference sequence).

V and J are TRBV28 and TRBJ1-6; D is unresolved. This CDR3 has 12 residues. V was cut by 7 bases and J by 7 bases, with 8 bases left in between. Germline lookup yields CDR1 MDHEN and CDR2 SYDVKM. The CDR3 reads CASTVSNSPLHF. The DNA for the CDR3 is TGTGCCAGCACCGTATCCAATTCACCCCTCCACTTT.

CDR3 DNA sequence: TGTGCCAGCAGTTTGGGGGACAGGTCCTACAATGAGCAGTTCTTC. It codes for CASSLGDRSYNEQFF. The chain couples TRBV28 to TRBJ2-1; 8 nucleotides line up with TRBD1. V shed 3 bases and J 1 base; nucleotides not matched to a gene: 2. The germline CDR1 and CDR2 sequences are MDHEN and SYDVKM. The CDR3 totals 15 residues. Filled out from reference TRBV28 and TRBJ2-1, the complete variable domain reads DVKVTQSSRYLVKRTGEKVFLECVQDMDHENMFWYRQDPGLGLRLIYFSYDVKMKEKGDIPEGYSVSREKKERFSLILESASTNQTSMYLCASSLGDRSYNEQFFGPGTRLTVL.